Described below is a single TCR beta chain sequence and its context. The antigen remains undetermined. This sample's RNA came from whole unsorted tissue. CDR1 is SGHRS and CDR2 is YFSETQ in the germline V gene. V shed 3 bases and J shed 4 bases, with 21 bases lying between them. The CDR3 extends over 17 amino acids. TCRbeta libraries were built with three rounds of nested PCR, modified from ARM-PCR. TCRdb passed the multiplex PCR reads through MiXCR, listing each CDR3 protein once. The profile shows 60,000 to 95,000 distinct CDR3 sequences, 60% to 80% of them singletons. The data were obtained in a study of tumor and adjacent non-tumor tissue in lung cancer. The wider study: The patients, 10 to 11 men and roughly 5 women, were about 31 to 76 with stage I to III disease. Each sample yielded roughly 4.2 million productive TCRbeta reads on average. Whole-study findings and limits: Top 100 clones took a larger repertoire share in normal lung. Significantly higher TCR diversity was found in tumor than normal lung.

The sample consisted of lung tumor tissue. This chain joins TRBV5-1 and TRBJ2-3, with TRBD2 as a possible D gene (5 bases). This TCR was sampled from a woman aged 50 to 60 with non-small cell lung cancer. CDR3 sequence reads: CASSSGYYPREADTQYF. CDR3 DNA sequence: TGCGCCAGCAGCTCCGGATACTACCCTCGGGAAGCAGATACGCAGTATTTT. Complete variable domain (other parts from reference TRBV5-1 and TRBJ2-3): KAGVTQTPRYLIKTRGQQVTLSCSPISGHRSVSWYQQTPGQGLQFLFEYFSETQRNKGNFPGRFSGRQFSNSRSEMNVSTLELGDSALYLCASSSGYYPREADTQYFGPGTRLTVL.